The entry below gives a single TCR beta chain sequence along with its context. Its antigen is not identified. Method: immunoSEQ multiplex PCR; TCRdb's copy keeps in-frame clones and lacks some. The table includes approximately 84,000 clones, under 90% detected once. The entry originates in a study of T cell responses to AZD1222 COVID-19 vaccine. Study-wide points: No repertoire was sampled before or during the peak T cell response, only after it. Clonal diversity was possibly underestimated, and the donors were mostly white British, with more females.

Doses given second, at about 4 or about 12 weeks, were pooled. Germline CDR1 reads MNHEY; CDR2 reads SVGAGI. This CDR3 is 15 amino acids long. Trimming cost V 6 bases and J 3 bases, with 18 bases left between them. This specimen consisted of peripheral blood, obtained 28 days after the second AZD1222 dose. J is TRBJ2-7 and V is TRBV6-5; D possibly corresponds to TRBD1 (6 bases). This TCR came from an adult who received the AZD1222 COVID-19 vaccine. CDR3 protein: CASSRKQGAYYEQYF. CDR3 DNA sequence: TGTGCCAGCAGCCGTAAACAGGGAGCTTACTACGAGCAGTACTTC.